The 28 T cell receptor beta chains below come from one sample, sequenced in a study of blood T cell repertoires in COVID-19. Profiled with immunoSEQ multiplex PCR; TCRdb holds only in-frame clones, not every one. The sample lists approximately 280,000 clones; roughly 85% were seen once. The sample comprised peripheral blood. These receptors originate from a man in his forties or fifties with active or convalescent COVID-19.

J is TRBJ2-7 and V is TRBV12-5; TRBD1 matches 10 bases. Trimming at V came to 6 bases and at J to 4 bases, leaving 3 bases not matched to a gene. This CDR3 is 13 amino acids long. Per the germline V gene, CDR1 is LGHNT and CDR2 is FRNRAP. The CDR3 protein is CASGKDRGYEQYF. The CDR3 DNA is TGTGCTAGTGGCAAGGACAGGGGGTACGAGCAGTACTTC.

About this clone: Sequence at one end of the junction differs from germline and may be a read error. This chain links TRBV6-2 or TRBV6-3 with TRBJ1-1; TRBD1 is a possible D gene (6 bases). Germline-derived CDR1 and CDR2 are MNHEY and SVGEGT. This CDR3 contains 17 residues. CDR3 DNA sequence: TGTGCCAGCAGTTACTCGAAAAGGGGGAGACAGAACGAAGGCATACTCTTT. Translated, it gives CASSYSKRGRQNEGILF.

V gene TRBV5-6 combines with J gene TRBJ2-1, with D possibly matching TRBD2 (6 bases). Germline V gives CDR1 SGHDT, CDR2 YYEEEE. V was shortened by 2 bases and J by 0 bases, with 9 bases between the two germline ends. This CDR3 has 15 residues. In nucleotides, the CDR3 is TGTGCCAGCAGCTTCGGGGGAATCTCCTACAATGAGCAGTTCTTC. The encoded protein is CASSFGGISYNEQFF.

DNA of the CDR3: TGTGCCAGCAGCTTAGCCACAGGGGGCAACACCGGGGAGCTGTTTTTT. It is translated as CASSLATGGNTGELFF. This rearrangement joins TRBV7-9 to TRBJ2-2, with TRBD1 matching over 9 bases. With 0 bases clipped from V and 2 bases from J, the junction kept 1 base outside the gene matches. Germline CDR1 and CDR2: SEHNR and FQNEAQ (reference sequence). CDR3 length: 16 amino acids.

This clone occurred once. The chain combines TRBV2 with TRBJ2-1, with D possibly matching TRBD1 (5 bases). This CDR3 region has 13 residues. Trimming removed 7 bases from V and 4 bases from J, with 11 bases in between. Germline loops: CDR1 SNHLY, CDR2 FYNNEI. CDR3 nucleotides: TGTGCCAGCATACGACCAGGGTACAATGAGCAGTTCTTC. As protein: CASIRPGYNEQFF. The whole variable domain, filled in from reference TRBV2 and TRBJ2-1, reads EPEVTQTPSHQVTQMGQEVILRCVPISNHLYFYWYRQILGQKVEFLVSFYNNEISEKSEIFDDQFSVERPDGSNFTLKIRSTKLEDSAMYFCASIRPGYNEQFFGPGTRLTVL.

This chain's CDR3 is CASRQEANYGYTF. CDR3 bases: TGTGCCAGTAGACAGGAAGCTAACTATGGCTACACCTTC. J is TRBJ1-2 and V is TRBV2, with D perhaps matching TRBD1 (6 bases). Germline CDR1 and CDR2: SNHLY and FYNNEI. CDR3 length equals 13 residues. V lost 9 bases, J lost 0 bases, and 11 bases lay in between.

The rearrangement links TRBV28 to TRBJ1-1; 8 bases fit TRBD1. The CDR3 is made up of 16 amino acids. CDR1 and CDR2 from the germline V gene are MDHEN and SYDVKM. The V and J ends lost 7 bases and 3 bases, in that order; junction bases with no gene match: 13. The CDR3 DNA is TGTGCCAGCACCCTAGAGGACAGGGATACCCACACTGAAGCTTTCTTT. It codes for CASTLEDRDTHTEAFF.

V and J are TRBV4-2 and TRBJ2-7; 11 bases fit TRBD2. Germline loops: CDR1 LGHNA, CDR2 YNFKEQ. This CDR3 has 17 residues. The V and J ends lost 0 bases and 4 bases, in that order; junction bases with no gene match: 8. Here the CDR3 reads CASSQEVSGRGGYEQYF. In DNA form, the CDR3 reads TGTGCCAGCAGCCAAGAGGTTAGCGGGAGGGGGGGATACGAGCAGTACTTC.

The chain combines TRBV6-5 with TRBJ1-4; 8 bases line up with TRBD1. V shed 8 bases and J 8 bases; nucleotides not matched to a gene: 4. The CDR3 runs 12 residues. Germline V CDR1 and CDR2: MNHEY, SVGAGI. CDR3 in DNA: TGTGCCAGCTTGACAGGGGCAGAAAAACTGTTTTTT. It specifies CASLTGAEKLFF.

The genes are TRBV18 and TRBJ2-7; a weak D match, TRBD1 (5 bases). V was pared by 6 bases and J by 1 base, with 16 bases between. There are 15 residues in the CDR3. CDR1 KGHSH and CDR2 LQKENI come from the germline V gene. CDR3 coding DNA: TGTGCCAGCTCCTTATTCCCGGACACATCCTACGAGCAGTACTTC. Translating it yields CASSLFPDTSYEQYF.

The chain employs TRBV5-5 and TRBJ1-1; D is undetermined. Germline loops: CDR1 SGHKS, CDR2 YYEKEE (reference sequence). The CDR3 runs 15 residues. V was cut by 0 bases and J by 3 bases, with 12 bases left in between. CDR3: CASSLAVRVDTEAFF. The CDR3 nucleotides are TGTGCCAGCAGCTTGGCCGTTCGGGTGGACACTGAAGCTTTCTTT. The whole variable domain, remainder taken from reference TRBV5-5 and TRBJ1-1, is DAGVTQSPTHLIKTRGQQVTLRCSPISGHKSVSWYQQVLGQGPQFIFQYYEKEERGRGNFPDRFSARQFPNYSSELNVNALLLGDSALYLCASSLAVRVDTEAFFGQGTRLTVV.

This chain joins TRBV7-2 and TRBJ2-7, with D hard to call. The CDR3 is 14 amino acids. In germline, CDR1 is SGHTA, CDR2 FQGNSA. The germline V and J ends were trimmed by 5 bases and 3 bases, with 14 bases remaining between them. The CDR3 spells CASSRLLGLYEQYF. CDR3 sequence (DNA): TGTGCCAGCAGCCGCCTCCTGGGCCTCTACGAGCAGTACTTC.

The V call is TRBV5-6, the J call TRBJ1-1, with a possible D match to TRBD1 (5 bases). The CDR3 is 11 residues long. CDR1 is SGHDT, CDR2 YYEEEE, per germline. The V end lost 4 bases, the J end lost 10 bases, and 11 bases lay between the germline ends. DNA for the CDR3: TGTGCCAGCAGCCGTAGGGGTGCAGCTTTCTTT. Its protein product is CASSRRGAAFF.

A few counts support this clone. A read error may account for a junction end that differs from germline. The rearrangement uses TRBV7-9 and TRBJ1-4; 7 bases are a match to TRBD1. CDR1 and CDR2 from the germline V gene are SEHNR and FQNEAQ (reference sequence). This CDR3 comprises 14 residues. The DNA for the CDR3 is TGTGCCAGCAGCCTAGCTCTGGACAGGGAAAAACTGTTTTTT. This translates into CASSLALDREKLFF.

This clone was seen a few times. The chain couples TRBV9 to TRBJ1-2, with D perhaps TRBD1 (5 bases). The CDR3 loop spans 14 amino acids. V gave up 0 bases and J gave up 4 bases, with 10 bases separating them. Germline assignment: CDR1 SGDLS and CDR2 YYNGEE. The CDR3 DNA sequence: TGTGCCAGCAGCGTAGGCGACAGCAGCTATGGCTACACCTTC. Its translation is CASSVGDSSYGYTF.

V usage is TRBV4-3 and J usage is TRBJ2-3, with 8 bases that match TRBD2. V was pared by 3 bases and J by 1 base, with 0 bases of the junction left unmatched. CDR1 and CDR2 from the germline V gene are LGHNA and YSLEER. The CDR3 has 14 amino acids. DNA of the CDR3: TGCGCCAGCAGCCAGACTAGCGGCACAGATACGCAGTATTTT. Amino acid sequence: CASSQTSGTDTQYF.

The rearrangement joins TRBV5-1 to TRBJ2-1; maybe TRBD2 (6 bases). CDR3 length equals 15 residues. Germline V gene data show CDR1 as SGHRS and CDR2 as YFSETQ. The V gene lost 4 bases and the J gene lost 0 bases, with 11 bases spanning the gap. In nucleotides, the CDR3 is TGCGCCAGCAGCCCCGGGGGAAGCTCCTACAATGAGCAGTTCTTC. Its translation: CASSPGGSSYNEQFF. Complete variable domain (other parts from reference TRBV5-1 and TRBJ2-1): KAGVTQTPRYLIKTRGQQVTLSCSPISGHRSVSWYQQTPGQGLQFLFEYFSETQRNKGNFPGRFSGRQFSNSRSEMNVSTLELGDSALYLCASSPGGSSYNEQFFGPGTRLTVL.

In this sample, this clone turned up a few times. The V call is TRBV28, the J call TRBJ2-7; 7 bases agree with TRBD2. The CDR3 is 13 amino acids. V was clipped by 3 bases and J by 12 bases; unmatched bases: 11. The germline CDR1 and CDR2 sequences are MDHEN and SYDVKM. The CDR3 region has the DNA TGTGCCAGCAGTTTGGGAGGGCTCGGGAGTAGGTACTTC. It codes for CASSLGGLGSRYF. The whole variable domain, remainder taken from reference TRBV28 and TRBJ2-7, is DVKVTQSSRYLVKRTGEKVFLECVQDMDHENMFWYRQDPGLGLRLIYFSYDVKMKEKGDIPEGYSVSREKKERFSLILESASTNQTSMYLCASSLGGLGSRYFGPGTRLTVT.

The chain recombines TRBV12-3 or TRBV12-4 with TRBJ2-1, with D possibly TRBD2 on 6 matching bases. Trimming took 3 bases from V and 4 from J, leaving 7 bases between them. The CDR3 loop spans 13 amino acids. The CDR3 reads CASSLGLYNEQFF. Written as DNA, the CDR3 is TGTGCCAGCAGTTTGGGACTGTACAATGAGCAGTTCTTC.

As to this clone: Other DNA sequences in this specimen translate into the identical CDR3. The chain combines TRBV5-1 with TRBJ2-7, with D possibly matching TRBD1 (5 bases). V shed 0 bases and J shed 0 bases, with 7 bases lying between them. Looked up from germline, CDR1 is SGHRS and CDR2 is YFSETQ. The CDR3 contains 14 residues. The CDR3 is CASSLGQNSYEQYF. CDR3 in DNA: TGCGCCAGCAGCTTGGGACAGAACTCCTACGAGCAGTACTTC.

The chain is built from TRBV5-5 and TRBJ1-3; D remains unclear. Germline CDR1 and CDR2: SGHKS and YYEKEE (reference sequence). This CDR3 contains 15 residues. Trimming cost V 4 bases and J 0 bases, with 11 bases left between them. The CDR3, as DNA: TGTGCCAGCAGCGGCCGGGAAACCTCTGGAAACACCATATATTTT. Its protein is CASSGRETSGNTIYF.

The genes are TRBV6-2 or TRBV6-3 and TRBJ1-1, with D possibly being TRBD1 (5 bases). V dropped 0 bases and J dropped 12 bases, with 11 bases sitting between them. CDR3 size: 12 residues. Germline CDR1 reads MNHEY; CDR2 reads SVGEGT. DNA of the CDR3: TGTGCCAGCAGTTACTCGTGGGGGGATCCTTTCTTT. This codes for CASSYSWGDPFF.

The chain links TRBV5-1 to TRBJ2-1; TRBD1 aligns across 10 bases. Germline-derived CDR1 and CDR2 are SGHRS and YFSETQ. V shed 1 base, J shed 10 bases, and the junction held 8 bases outside the gene matches. The CDR3 totals 15 residues. This CDR3 reads CASSLWGQGIREQFF. The CDR3, as DNA: TGCGCCAGCAGCTTGTGGGGACAGGGGATCCGGGAGCAGTTCTTC.

This clone was recorded once. The rearrangement links TRBV30 to TRBJ1-5; D may be TRBD1 (5 bases). The CDR3 is made up of 12 amino acids. Trimming pared 3 bases from V and 4 bases from J, leaving 7 bases between. Germline CDR1 is GTSNPN and CDR2 is SVGIG (reference sequence). This chain's CDR3 is CAWSGGNQPQHF. Written as DNA, the CDR3 is TGTGCCTGGAGCGGGGGAAATCAGCCCCAGCATTTT.

The CDR3 loop reads CASTPGLASDEQFF. The CDR3, as DNA: TGTGCCAGCACCCCCGGACTAGCATCCGATGAGCAGTTCTTC. The rearrangement uses TRBV7-9 and TRBJ2-1; TRBD2 matches 8 bases. The CDR3 has 14 residues. V was pared by 7 bases and J by 8 bases, with 10 bases of the junction left unmatched. The germline CDR1 and CDR2 sequences are SEHNR and FQNEAQ (reference sequence).

Only one count was recorded for this clone. The chain combines TRBV29-1 with TRBJ2-7, with TRBD1 identical over 7 bases. This CDR3 is 12 amino acids long. V lost 8 bases to trimming and J lost 6 bases; unmatched junction nucleotides: 10. In germline, CDR1 is SQVTM, CDR2 ANQGSEA. The CDR3 DNA is TGCAGCTTCTTCCTGACAGGGTCCGAGCAGTACTTC. Protein: CSFFLTGSEQYF.

This clone was seen a single time. The genes are TRBV28 and TRBJ2-1; 7 positions match TRBD2. Unmatched junction bases numbered 9, after V lost 7 bases and J lost 9 bases. The CDR3 consists of 13 residues. CDR1 is MDHEN, CDR2 SYDVKM, per germline. The CDR3 region is CASTAGVTTEQFF. DNA for the CDR3: TGTGCCAGCACTGCGGGAGTAACTACTGAGCAGTTCTTC. Filled out from reference TRBV28 and TRBJ2-1, the complete variable domain reads DVKVTQSSRYLVKRTGEKVFLECVQDMDHENMFWYRQDPGLGLRLIYFSYDVKMKEKGDIPEGYSVSREKKERFSLILESASTNQTSMYLCASTAGVTTEQFFGPGTRLTVL.

This clone appeared a few times. The chain recombines TRBV7-2 with TRBJ2-3, with D perhaps TRBD2 (6 bases). Germline V gene sequence: CDR1 SGHTA, CDR2 FQGNSA. This CDR3 comprises 14 residues. V was shortened by 5 bases and J by 4 bases, with 13 bases between the two germline ends. CDR3 sequence (DNA): TGTGCCAGCAGCCGGCGGGAACGGCCAGATACGCAGTATTTT. Its protein is CASSRRERPDTQYF.